The 9 T cell receptor beta chains listed next were all sequenced from one sample in a study of tumor-infiltrating lymphocytes in primary liver carcinoma. Synthesis of TCR beta cDNA was carried out from 500 ng total RNA with a constant-region primer. Slightly modified ARM-PCR with three nested multiplex PCR rounds yielded TCR beta libraries. The opening two PCR rounds, around 9 cycles each, paired TRBV1-TRBV30 forward primers with a C-beta reverse primer. TCRdb re-called the multiplex PCR reads through MiXCR, storing one row per CDR3 protein. Here the sample spans approximately 320,000 distinct CDR3 sequences, around 50% being singletons. Out of unsorted whole blood came the blood RNA, and germline DNA was extracted as well. Sequences were obtained from peripheral blood. These receptors all stem from a woman aged 30 to 39 with primary liver carcinoma and hepatitis B virus infection.

V and J are TRBV20-1 and TRBJ2-3; TRBD2 matches 8 bases. The CDR3 loop spans 15 amino acids. After removal of 0 bases from V and 3 bases from J, the junction contained 5 bases not matched to a gene. Looked up from germline, CDR1 is DFQATT and CDR2 is SNEGSKA (reference sequence). This CDR3 reads CSARDSGMGTDTQYF. CDR3 in DNA: TGCAGTGCTAGAGATAGCGGGATGGGGACAGATACGCAGTATTTT.

A note on this clonotype: This may arise from a read error, as a much more abundant clone is one base away. The J gene is TRBJ2-7, the V gene TRBV4-1; D is uncertain. CDR3 size: 13 residues. Germline loops: CDR1 MGHRA, CDR2 YSYEKL. Trimming pared 1 base from V and 7 bases from J, leaving 11 bases between. This CDR3 reads CASSQGGETEQYF. The CDR3 DNA reads as TGCGCCAGCAGCCAAGGAGGCGAGACGGAGCAGTACTTC.

Comments on this clonotype: A read error may account for a junction end that differs from germline. V and J are TRBV28 and TRBJ1-2, with unresolved D. CDR1 and CDR2 from the germline V gene are MDHEN and SYDVKM. This CDR3 region has 11 residues. The CDR3: CTSSPNYGYTF. The CDR3 DNA is TGTACCAGCAGCCCTAACTATGGCTACACCTTC.

The chain recombines TRBV6-1 with TRBJ2-1; 9 bases are shared with TRBD2. CDR1 and CDR2 from the germline V gene are MNHNS and SASEGT. Losses at the gene ends were 6 bases for V and 4 bases for J; bases not matched to a gene: 7. This CDR3 contains 15 residues. The CDR3 sequence is CASRLAGVWYNEQFF. DNA of the CDR3: TGTGCCAGCAGGTTAGCGGGAGTCTGGTACAATGAGCAGTTCTTC.

Details on this clonotype: This is likely a read error, given that the CDR3 carries no conserved phenylalanine or tryptophan at its end. The chain uses TRBV7-9 and TRBJ1-6, with a tentative D call TRBD1 (6 bases). V gave up 5 bases and J gave up 10 bases, with 12 bases separating them. The CDR3 has 13 residues. Germline values: CDR1 SEHNR, CDR2 FQNEAQ (reference sequence). CDR3 in DNA: TGTGCCAGCAGCACCCGGACAGTCTCACCCCTCCACCTT. Residues: CASSTRTVSPLHL.

The chain recombines TRBV4-2 with TRBJ2-1; 11 bases line up with TRBD2. From germline, CDR1 is LGHNA and CDR2 YNFKEQ. CDR3 size: 16 residues. J gave up 9 bases and V 1 base, and 8 bases lay outside the gene matches. CDR3 coding DNA: TGTGCCAGCAGCCAAGCAACTAGCGGGAGTTTTGGTGAGCAGTTCTTC. Translating gives CASSQATSGSFGEQFF.

The V call is TRBV29-1, the J call TRBJ2-7; 9 nucleotides agree with TRBD2. J lost 4 bases, V lost 6 bases, and 13 bases had no gene match. Germline V CDR1 and CDR2: SQVTM, ANQGSEA. The CDR3 totals 15 residues. CDR3 residues: CSVVPFHSGSYEQYF. The CDR3 DNA sequence: TGCAGCGTCGTACCCTTCCATAGCGGGAGTTACGAGCAGTACTTC.

With respect to this clonotype: A single base separates this from a much larger clone, so it may be a read error. The chain links TRBV6-6 to TRBJ2-1, with D possibly matching TRBD2 (5 bases). Germline assignment: CDR1 MNHNY and CDR2 SVGAGI (reference sequence). The V and J ends lost 0 bases and 8 bases respectively, with 17 bases between them. This CDR3 comprises 16 residues. The CDR3 coding sequence is TGTGCCAGCAGTTACTCGATAGCGAGAGTTCGAGATGAGCAGTTCTTC. Translated: CASSYSIARVRDEQFF.

Details on this clonotype: Since no conserved phenylalanine or tryptophan closes the CDR3, a read error is the likely cause. The chain joins TRBV11-2 to TRBJ2-1; D gene uncertain. The CDR3 consists of 13 residues. The germline V gene encodes CDR1 SGHAT and CDR2 FQNNGV. V lost 3 bases, J lost 1 base, and 4 bases lay in between. CDR3 protein: CASSFGSYNEQFL. The CDR3 DNA reads TGTGCCAGCAGCTTTGGATCCTACAATGAGCAGTTCCTC.